The 21 T cell receptor beta chains given below trace back to one sample, sequenced in a study of T cells after yellow fever vaccination. TCRdb ran MiXCR on the 5' RACE reads and lists one entry per CDR3 protein. The table includes more than 95,000 distinct CDR3 sequences, 7.2% detected once. This material consisted of CD4+ T cells sorted from PBMCs, taken more than 35 days after the first yellow fever vaccination. The receptors derive from a man aged 18-30 years who received the YFV17D yellow fever vaccine.

This clonotype showed up many times. V usage is TRBV3-1 and J usage is TRBJ2-2; no clear D gene. CDR3 length: 14 residues. The V end was cut by 1 base, the J end by 7 bases, with 10 bases between. Germline V lookup: CDR1 LGHDT, CDR2 YNNKEL (reference sequence). The CDR3 DNA reads as TGTGCCAGCAGCCAAGGTGAATTCGGCGGGGAGCTGTTTTTT. Translated, it gives CASSQGEFGGELFF.

This clonotype was found many times. The chain's CDR3 is CASSLMGADYGYTF. The CDR3, as DNA: TGTGCCAGCAGCTTAATGGGGGCTGACTATGGCTACACCTTC. The chain is built from TRBV7-9 and TRBJ1-2, with D maybe TRBD1 (6 bases). V lost 2 bases and J lost 3, with 10 bases in between. Germline V gene sequence: CDR1 SEHNR, CDR2 FQNEAQ (reference sequence). The CDR3 sequence is 14 residues long.

Note on this clonotype: Given a much more abundant clone one base away, this may be a read error. The chain combines TRBV5-1 with TRBJ1-1; D is undetermined. Germline values: CDR1 SGHRS, CDR2 YFSETQ. The CDR3 has 13 amino acids. V lost 0 bases to trimming and J lost 5 bases, with 8 bases between them. The CDR3 region is CASSLARITEAFF. CDR3 in DNA: TGCGCCAGCAGCTTGGCTAGGATTACTGAAGCTTTCTTT. The full variable domain, its missing parts supplied by reference TRBV5-1 and TRBJ1-1, is KAGVTQTPRYLIKTRGQQVTLSCSPISGHRSVSWYQQTPGQGLQFLFEYFSETQRNKGNFPGRFSGRQFSNSRSEMNVSTLELGDSALYLCASSLARITEAFFGQGTRLTVV.

At least ten counts were recorded for this clonotype. The chain employs TRBV20-1 and TRBJ2-1; 12 bases map to TRBD1. Germline V lookup: CDR1 DFQATT, CDR2 SNEGSKA (reference sequence). This CDR3 contains 15 residues. Trimming cost V 5 bases and J 8 bases; bases outside gene matches: 10. CDR3 sequence: CSAGGDRGLADEQFF. For the CDR3, the DNA is TGCAGTGCTGGAGGGGACAGGGGGCTAGCGGATGAGCAGTTCTTC.

This clonotype came up many times. This chain links TRBV9 with TRBJ1-4, with D possibly being TRBD1 (6 bases). Trimming took 0 bases from V and 7 from J, leaving 13 bases between them. Germline values: CDR1 SGDLS, CDR2 YYNGEE. This CDR3 spans 15 amino acids. The CDR3 sequence: CASSVEAGVGEKLFF. Here the CDR3 DNA reads TGTGCCAGCAGCGTAGAGGCAGGGGTCGGTGAAAAACTGTTTTTT.

This clonotype was seen repeatedly, ten times or more. The J gene is TRBJ2-1, the V gene TRBV4-2; 10 nucleotides line up with TRBD2. J gave up 0 bases and V 1 base, and 12 bases lay outside the gene matches. Germline-derived CDR1 and CDR2 are LGHNA and YNFKEQ. The CDR3 extends over 20 amino acids. This CDR3 is CASSQVLASGGLSSYNEQFF. In DNA form, the CDR3 reads TGTGCCAGCAGCCAAGTTTTGGCTAGCGGGGGCCTTAGCTCCTACAATGAGCAGTTCTTC.

In its sample, this clonotype was seen many times. The rearrangement uses TRBV5-1 and TRBJ1-4; unclear D gene. The CDR3 is 14 amino acids. Per the germline V gene, CDR1 is SGHRS and CDR2 is YFSETQ. Trimming left V 4 bases short and J 0 bases short, with 7 bases between. The CDR3 is CASSLSATNEKLFF. For the CDR3, the DNA is TGCGCCAGCAGCCTTTCAGCAACTAATGAAAAACTGTTTTTT.

In this sample, this clonotype turned up many times. The chain recombines TRBV20-1 with TRBJ2-5, with 9 nucleotides matching TRBD1. CDR1 and CDR2 from the germline V gene are DFQATT and SNEGSKA (reference sequence). This CDR3 contains 11 residues. CDR3 in amino acids: CSIGTGETQYF. In nucleotides, the CDR3 is TGCAGCATTGGGACAGGGGAGACCCAGTACTTC.

This clonotype was observed at least ten times. A read error may produce the germline difference seen at one junction end. V and J are TRBV19 and TRBJ1-1; no definite D call. The CDR3 runs to 13 residues. Per germline, CDR1 LNHDA and CDR2 SQIVND (reference sequence). CDR3 bases: TGTGCCAGTAATACCAATGGGAACGCTGAAGCTTTCTTT. Protein: CASNTNGNAEAFF.

This chain links TRBV5-4 with TRBJ2-3; 9 positions match TRBD1. This CDR3 is built from 15 residues. Germline trimming cut 4 bases from V and 4 bases from J; bases unmatched to any gene: 7. Germline V lookup: CDR1 SGHNT, CDR2 YYREEE (reference sequence). As DNA, the CDR3 is TGTGCCAGCAGCCGCCGGGACAGGGTGTCAGATACGCAGTATTTT. The encoded protein is CASSRRDRVSDTQYF.

This clonotype was found many times. V usage is TRBV27 and J usage is TRBJ2-1; TRBD1 might be the D (6 bases). The CDR3 totals 15 residues. V was pared by 5 bases and J by 7 bases, with 18 bases between. Looked up from germline, CDR1 is MNHEY and CDR2 is SMNVEV (reference sequence). The CDR3, as DNA: TGTGCCAGCAGTCCCGCCTGGACAGACGGGAATGAGCAGTTCTTC. This codes for CASSPAWTDGNEQFF.

This clonotype was recorded a few times. CDR3 in DNA: TGCGCCAGCAGCCAGGGACGTTACGAGCAGTACTTC. Its protein product is CASSQGRYEQYF. The rearrangement uses TRBV5-1 and TRBJ2-7, with D perhaps given as TRBD1 or TRBD2 (5 bases each). The V end lost 4 bases, the J end lost 4 bases, and 9 bases lay between the germline ends. Per germline, CDR1 SGHRS and CDR2 YFSETQ. The CDR3 has 12 amino acids. Variable domain in full (rest from reference TRBV5-1 and TRBJ2-7): KAGVTQTPRYLIKTRGQQVTLSCSPISGHRSVSWYQQTPGQGLQFLFEYFSETQRNKGNFPGRFSGRQFSNSRSEMNVSTLELGDSALYLCASSQGRYEQYFGPGTRLTVT.

This clonotype was picked up many times. The chain recombines TRBV5-4 with TRBJ2-5; TRBD2 matches 8 bases. Looked up from germline, CDR1 is SGHNT and CDR2 is YYREEE (reference sequence). This CDR3 has 15 amino acids. V trimming: 2 bases; J trimming: 3 bases; junction bases outside the gene matches: 6. The CDR3 region is CASSFRGGSEETQYF. The CDR3 DNA reads as TGTGCCAGCAGCTTTCGGGGGGGGTCGGAAGAGACCCAGTACTTC.

This clonotype was seen repeatedly, ten times or more. The rearrangement uses TRBV7-2 and TRBJ2-5, with D unclear. Looked up from germline, CDR1 is SGHTA and CDR2 is FQGNSA. The V end was cut by 3 bases, the J end by 2 bases, with 16 bases between. The length of the CDR3 is 16 residues. The CDR3 nucleotides read TGTGCCAGCAGCTTCCAGATACGCACGCGTCAAGAGACCCAGTACTTC. It translates to CASSFQIRTRQETQYF.

Points on this clonotype: This sequence may be a read error, since a much larger clone differs from it by one base. CDR3 nucleotide sequence: TGTGCCAGCAGTTACTCTTCAGGGGGGTTTGAATATGGCTACACCTTC. Protein: CASSYSSGGFEYGYTF. The rearrangement links TRBV6-5 to TRBJ1-2, with 7 bases fitting TRBD1. CDR3 length: 16 residues. Trimming took 0 bases from V and 5 from J; bases not matched to a gene: 9. Germline loops: CDR1 MNHEY, CDR2 SVGAGI.

For this clonotype: The DNA is omitted, as the CDR3 cannot be located on it reliably, and the CDR3 follows TCRdb's listing. The genes are TRBV12-3 or TRBV12-4 and TRBJ1-2. The CDR3 adds up to 13 amino acids, both ends counted. Here the CDR3 reads CASSSSDKYSYTF.

In this sample, this clonotype turned up many times. The V call is TRBV7-3, the J call TRBJ2-7; D assignment may be TRBD1 or TRBD2 (6 bases each). Germline V gene data show CDR1 as SGHTA and CDR2 as FQGTGA. This CDR3 contains 13 residues. V dropped 8 bases and J dropped 0 bases, with 11 bases sitting between them. CDR3: CASGGPPSYEQYF. The CDR3 DNA sequence: TGTGCCAGCGGGGGGCCACCCTCCTACGAGCAGTACTTC.

The genes are TRBV6-1 and TRBJ2-5, with 10 bases identical to TRBD2. The CDR3 runs to 18 residues. J lost 5 bases, V lost 5 bases, and 17 bases had no gene match. Germline CDR1 MNHNS, CDR2 SASEGT. CDR3 residues: CASSPWVAGGQQVETQYF. The CDR3 bases are TGTGCCAGCAGTCCCTGGGTAGCGGGGGGCCAACAGGTGGAGACCCAGTACTTC.

In this sample, this clonotype turned up many times. The chain combines TRBV12-3 or TRBV12-4 with TRBJ2-7, with 10 bases identical to TRBD1. V lost 1 base to trimming and J lost 3 bases; unmatched junction nucleotides: 6. The CDR3 is 16 amino acids. The chain's CDR3 is CASSLGQGADIYEQYF. The CDR3 DNA reads as TGTGCCAGCAGTTTAGGACAGGGGGCTGATATCTACGAGCAGTACTTC.

In its sample, this clonotype was seen many times. This sequence joins TRBV23-1 and TRBJ2-2, with D possibly matching TRBD1 (6 bases). TRBV23-1 is designated an ORF whose function remains uncertain. CDR3 size: 14 residues. V was cut by 0 bases and J by 4 bases, with 6 bases left in between. The CDR3 protein is CASSQSGGTGELFF. CDR3 bases: TGCGCCAGCAGTCAATCAGGGGGCACCGGGGAGCTGTTTTTT.

This clonotype was counted many times. The gene calls are TRBV5-1 and TRBJ2-4; D is uncertain. Germline CDR1 is SGHRS and CDR2 is YFSETQ. The CDR3 is 14 amino acids. With 4 bases removed from V and 6 bases from J, the gap between germline ends came to 14 bases. CDR3 nucleotide sequence: TGCGCCAGCAGCCCTGGGGATCCCAGAAACATTCAGTACTTC. Its translation: CASSPGDPRNIQYF.